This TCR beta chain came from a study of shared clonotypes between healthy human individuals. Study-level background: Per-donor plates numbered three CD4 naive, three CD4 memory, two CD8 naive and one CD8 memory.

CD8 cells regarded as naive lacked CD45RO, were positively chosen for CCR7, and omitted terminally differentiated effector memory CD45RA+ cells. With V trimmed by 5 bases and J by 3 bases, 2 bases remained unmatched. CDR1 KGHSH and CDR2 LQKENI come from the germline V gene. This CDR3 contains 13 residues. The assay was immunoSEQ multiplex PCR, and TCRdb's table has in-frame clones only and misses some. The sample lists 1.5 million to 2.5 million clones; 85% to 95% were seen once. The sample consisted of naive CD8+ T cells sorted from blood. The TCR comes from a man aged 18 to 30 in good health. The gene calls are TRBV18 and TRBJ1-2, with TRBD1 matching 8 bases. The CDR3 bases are TGTGCCAGCTCAGCAGGGGGCGACTATGGCTACACCTTC. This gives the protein CASSAGGDYGYTF.